The 8 T cell receptor beta chains given below trace back to one sample, sequenced in a study of blood T cell repertoires in COVID-19. TCRdb's table, derived via immunoSEQ multiplex PCR, lists solely in-frame clones and lacks some. Of 90,000 to 120,000 clones detected, 75% to 90% appear once; the ten largest clones hold less than 40%. The specimen was peripheral blood. All receptors come from a woman aged 80 or older with acute or convalescent COVID-19.

The V call is TRBV7-2, the J call TRBJ2-5; 10 nucleotides align to TRBD2. The CDR3 is 16 amino acids. Trimming at V came to 6 bases and at J to 5 bases, leaving 12 bases not matched to a gene. The germline gives CDR1 SGHTA, CDR2 FQGNSA. Written as DNA, the CDR3 is TGTGCCAGCAGTCGGACTAGCGGAGGGGGTGGGGAGACCCAGTACTTC. This sequence encodes CASSRTSGGGGETQYF.

This chain links TRBV6-6 with TRBJ1-2; D is undetermined. The V and J ends lost 10 bases and 9 bases respectively, with 18 bases between them. The CDR3 totals 12 residues. The germline CDR1 and CDR2 sequences are MNHNY and SVGAGI (reference sequence). Here the CDR3 reads CATTGGAASYTF. In DNA, the CDR3 is TGTGCCACCACCGGAGGTGCAGCTAGCTACACCTTC.

The chain couples TRBV12-3 or TRBV12-4 to TRBJ2-3; tentative D call: TRBD1 (6 bases). The ends were cut back, 5 bases at V and 9 bases at J, with 12 bases in the middle. The CDR3 is 12 amino acids. CDR3 bases: TGTGCCAGCAGTGCCGGGACACCAACGCAGTATTTT. This translates into CASSAGTPTQYF.

For the CDR3, the DNA is TGTGCCAGCAGCCGGGGACTAGCGTCGGGATCCGGGGAGCTGTTTTTT. Amino acid sequence: CASSRGLASGSGELFF. J is TRBJ2-2 and V is TRBV3-1 (or the pseudogene TRBV3-2), with 10 bases that match TRBD2. CDR1 LGHDT and CDR2 YNNKEL come from the germline V gene (reference sequence). The CDR3 loop spans 16 amino acids. Losses at the gene ends were 4 bases for V and 6 bases for J; bases not matched to a gene: 8.

In this sample, this clone turned up once. The rearrangement links TRBV5-1 to TRBJ2-1, with 10 bases matching TRBD1. The CDR3 contains 16 residues. From germline, CDR1 is SGHRS and CDR2 YFSETQ. With V trimmed by 2 bases and J by 4 bases, 6 bases remained unmatched. This CDR3 reads CASSLPGQGRYNEQFF. For the CDR3, the DNA is TGCGCCAGCAGCTTACCGGGACAGGGGAGGTACAATGAGCAGTTCTTC.

This clone is a singleton in its sample. The chain carries TRBV10-3 and TRBJ2-7, with D possibly matching TRBD2 (5 bases). Per the germline V gene, CDR1 is ENHRY and CDR2 is SYGVKD. The CDR3 totals 11 residues. V lost 8 bases, J lost 5 bases, and 10 bases lay in between. CDR3 coding DNA: TGTGCCATCTCTAGCAGCGACGAGCAGTACTTC. Translating gives CAISSSDEQYF.

Points on this clone: A much larger clonotype is one base distant, so this may be a read error. The chain has TRBV5-5 and TRBJ1-6; TRBD1 matches 9 bases. Germline values: CDR1 SGHKS, CDR2 YYEKEE (reference sequence). This CDR3 has 14 residues. The V segment lost 3 bases and the J segment 7 bases; nucleotides outside the gene matches: 2. The CDR3 is CASSSGTGNSPLHF. The DNA for the CDR3 is TGTGCCAGCAGCTCCGGGACAGGGAATTCACCCCTCCACTTT.

V is TRBV4-1 and J is TRBJ1-1; TRBD1 aligns across 10 bases. The V and J ends lost 1 base and 0 bases, in that order; junction bases with no gene match: 2. Germline V gene lookup returns CDR1 MGHRA and CDR2 YSYEKL. The CDR3 has 16 amino acids. The CDR3 coding sequence is TGCGCCAGCAGCCAAGGGACAGGGGGGATGAACACTGAAGCTTTCTTT. It encodes CASSQGTGGMNTEAFF.